These T cell receptor beta chains were read from a single sample in a study of T-cell memory formation after mild COVID-19. TCRdb passed the 5' RACE reads through MiXCR, listing each CDR3 protein once. This table has more than 75,000 distinct CDR3 sequences, about 23% appearing once. The sample consisted of PBMCs or a T cell subset sorted from them (not recorded which). These receptors came from a young man who had mild COVID-19 (a few samples of this study predate the infection). Cell type and time point are not known. Each CDR3 is given with its conserved first and last residue. Fields, in order: J gene, D gene, clone size, V gene, CDR3 DNA, CDR3 protein. The D gene is left open where the match is weak. Clone size is shown for a subset of rows, as once, few, many or a class of expanded clone.

TRBJ2-7,TRBD1,.,TRBV4-1,TGCGCCAGCAGCCAAGAACAGGGGAGCTCCTACGAGCAGTACTTC,CASSQEQGSSYEQYF
TRBJ2-1,.,few,TRBV9,TGTGCCAGCAGCGTAGAGGGGGACAATGAGCAGTTCTTC,CASSVEGDNEQFF
TRBJ2-7,TRBD1,.,TRBV6-5,TGTGCCAGCAGCGAAGGGACAGGGGGCTTCGACGAGCAGTACTTC,CASSEGTGGFDEQYF
TRBJ1-2,TRBD1,few,TRBV5-5,TGTGCCAGCAGCTTGGTCGGACAGGGGCAGGGCTACACCTTC,CASSLVGQGQGYTF
TRBJ2-5,TRBD1,.,TRBV7-3,TGTGCCAGCAGCCGCGAGGGACAGGACGAAGAGACCCAGTACTTC,CASSREGQDEETQYF
TRBJ1-5,.,once,TRBV12-3/TRBV12-4,TGTGCCAGCAGTTTGCGGGTAAGCAATCAGCCCCAGCATTTT,CASSLRVSNQPQHF
TRBJ2-1,.,.,TRBV11-1,TGTGCCAGCAGCCCCTTCGGGGGGCTGAGCTCCTACAATGAGCAGTTCTTC,CASSPFGGLSSYNEQFF
TRBJ2-1,TRBD1,.,TRBV19,TGTGCCAGTAGTCCCTTCTCCAGGGGGCCTGAGCAGTTCTTC,CASSPFSRGPEQFF
TRBJ2-1,.,few,TRBV10-1,TGCGCCAGCAGCCGACAGGACGGCTACAATGAGCAGTTCTTC,CASSRQDGYNEQFF
TRBJ2-2,.,.,TRBV7-7,TGTGCTAGCAGTCCCGGGGCTAGACCCGGGGAGCTGTTTTTT,CASSPGARPGELFF
TRBJ2-3,.,few,TRBV12-3/TRBV12-4,TGTGCCAGCAGTTTAATCTCTGCGGATACGCAGTATTTT,CASSLISADTQYF
TRBJ2-3,TRBD2,.,TRBV7-2,TGTGCCAGCAGCTTAGCTGCTAGCGGGAACACAGATACGCAGTATTTT,CASSLAASGNTDTQYF
TRBJ2-1,TRBD1,.,TRBV24-1,TGTGCCACCAGTGATAAGCAAGGGGGCCCCTACAATGAGCAGTTCTTC,CATSDKQGGPYNEQFF
TRBJ1-3,.,.,TRBV29-1,TGCAGCGTCCGCACACAGGAGTCTGGAAACACCATATATTTT,CSVRTQESGNTIYF
TRBJ2-2,TRBD2,.,TRBV29-1,TGCAGCGTTGCCGGACTAGCGGGGGGGCCGGTCACCGGGGAGCTGTTTTTT,CSVAGLAGGPVTGELFF
TRBJ2-1,TRBD2,few,TRBV7-2,TGTGCCAGCAGCTTTCGGCGGGGGGGAAATTACAATGAGCAGTTCTTC,CASSFRRGGNYNEQFF
TRBJ2-2,.,few,TRBV6-5,TGTGCCAGTCGACAGGGAGGAACCGGGGAGCTGTTTTTT,CASRQGGTGELFF
TRBJ1-1,.,few,TRBV4-1,TGCGCCAGCAGCCAAGACGAGGACCCGGCCCCAGAAGCTTTCTTT,CASSQDEDPAPEAFF
TRBJ1-1,.,few,TRBV6-5,TGTGCCAGCAACTCCCTAGGCACTGAAGCTTTCTTT,CASNSLGTEAFF
TRBJ2-2,.,few,TRBV3-1,TGTGCCAGCAGCCAAGGAAGCCAGACCTTGAACACCGGGGAGCTGTTTTTT,CASSQGSQTLNTGELFF
TRBJ2-1,TRBD2,.,TRBV20-1,TGCAGTGCGGTAGCGGGTAGCTCCTACAATGAGCAGTTCTTC,CSAVAGSSYNEQFF
TRBJ1-6,.,few,TRBV9,TGTGCCAGCAGCCTACCTGGGTTTAATTCACCCCTCCACTTT,CASSLPGFNSPLHF
TRBJ2-1,TRBD2,.,TRBV7-9,TGTGCCAGCAGTGATCCTAGCGGGGGGGCCTACAATGAGCAGTTCTTC,CASSDPSGGAYNEQFF
TRBJ2-2,.,.,TRBV6-5,TGTGCCAGCAGTTACCGGACACTAAGGAGGAACACCGGGGAGCTGTTTTTT,CASSYRTLRRNTGELFF
TRBJ2-1,.,.,TRBV7-6,TGTGCCAGCAGCTCAGCCGGGGGATTGGGTGAGCAGTTCTTC,CASSSAGGLGEQFF
TRBJ1-5,.,few,TRBV6-2/TRBV6-3,TGTGCCAGCCACCACGGACTCAATCAGCCCCAGCATTTT,CASHHGLNQPQHF
TRBJ1-1,.,few,TRBV20-1,TGCAGTGCCGGGACGGGATTCACTGAAGCTTTCTTT,CSAGTGFTEAFF
TRBJ1-2,TRBD1,few,TRBV4-3,TGCGCCAGCAGCCACCGGACAGGGGCCTCACCCAAGTATGGCTACACCTTC,CASSHRTGASPKYGYTF
TRBJ2-1,.,.,TRBV29-1,TGCAGCACGGGGACGTACAATGAGCAGTTCTTC,CSTGTYNEQFF
TRBJ2-1,.,few,TRBV7-8,TGTGCCAGCAGCCCCACCTGGGGACCCTACAATGAGCAGTTCTTC,CASSPTWGPYNEQFF
TRBJ2-1,.,.,TRBV4-1,TGCGCCAGCAGCCAGAGAGTCGGACCGGACCTAAGTGAGCAGTTCTTC,CASSQRVGPDLSEQFF
TRBJ1-6,.,few,TRBV12-3/TRBV12-4,TGTGCCAGCAGTTTTAGCAGGTTGTTTTATAATTCACCCCTCCACTTT,CASSFSRLFYNSPLHF
TRBJ2-1,.,few,TRBV14,TGTGCCAGCAGCCCCTCATCAGGGGTTGAGCAGTTCTTC,CASSPSSGVEQFF
TRBJ2-5,TRBD1,few,TRBV28,TGTGCCAGCAGTCAGGGGGTTCTAGGGACCCAGTACTTC,CASSQGVLGTQYF
TRBJ1-2,.,few,TRBV7-8,TGTGCCAGCAGCATGACAGGAGCCTATGGCTACACCTTC,CASSMTGAYGYTF
TRBJ2-5,.,few,TRBV7-6,TGTGCCAGCAGCAATAGGGGCAAATTGAAGACCCAGTACTTC,CASSNRGKLKTQYF
TRBJ2-3,.,few,TRBV28,TGTGCCAGCACCCGATCGGATACGCAGTATTTT,CASTRSDTQYF
TRBJ1-1,.,.,TRBV5-1,TGCGCCAGCAGCCCCAAGGGTGGGACCGAAGCTTTCTTT,CASSPKGGTEAFF
TRBJ1-6,.,.,TRBV7-2,TGTGCCAGCAGCTCCCGGGGCCCCCTGGCCTATAATTCACCCCTCCACTTT,CASSSRGPLAYNSPLHF
TRBJ2-1,.,.,TRBV25-1,TGTGCCAGCAGTGACCCGTCACTATCCAATGAGCAGTTCTTC,CASSDPSLSNEQFF
TRBJ2-3,TRBD1,few,TRBV27,TGTGCCAGCAGTAAGCAGGGGGTTGTGAGCACAGATACGCAGTATTTT,CASSKQGVVSTDTQYF
TRBJ2-7,.,.,TRBV4-3,TGCGCCAGCAGCCAAGATTTGGGGGTATCGGCCGAGCAGTACTTC,CASSQDLGVSAEQYF
TRBJ2-2,TRBD1,.,TRBV12-5,TGTGCTAGTGGACCCGGGACAGACACCGGGGAGCTGTTTTTT,CASGPGTDTGELFF
TRBJ2-3,TRBD1,.,TRBV4-1,TGCGCCAGCAGCCGCGTAGACAGGGCCACAGATACGCAGTATTTT,CASSRVDRATDTQYF
TRBJ1-1,TRBD1,.,TRBV5-1,TGCGCCAGCAGCTTATACAGGGGCCCGGAAACTGAAGCTTTCTTT,CASSLYRGPETEAFF
TRBJ2-1,TRBD2,.,TRBV12-3/TRBV12-4,TGTGCCAGCATTCTGGGACTAGCGGGGTTCAATGAGCAGTTCTTC,CASILGLAGFNEQFF
TRBJ2-7,.,.,TRBV30,TGTGCCTGGAGTGGTATTCCAGCATACTACGAGCAGTACTTC,CAWSGIPAYYEQYF
TRBJ2-3,.,.,TRBV12-3/TRBV12-4,TGTGCCAGCAGTTTCGAGATCACAGATACGCAGTATTTT,CASSFEITDTQYF
TRBJ1-1,.,.,TRBV6-2/TRBV6-3,TGTGCCAGCATCGCGGGTGTTGAAGCTTTCTTT,CASIAGVEAFF
TRBJ2-1,.,.,TRBV7-2,TGTGCCAGCAGCTTACCGGACAGAGGAGCCTACAATGAGCAGTTCTTC,CASSLPDRGAYNEQFF
TRBJ1-2,.,.,TRBV28,TGTGCCAGCAGTTTCCCGGGACAAGGTGATGGCTACACCTTC,CASSFPGQGDGYTF
TRBJ1-1,.,.,TRBV11-2,TGTGCCAGCAGTCCGACAGTTGACACTGAAGCTTTCTTT,CASSPTVDTEAFF
TRBJ2-2,.,few,TRBV7-2,TGTGCCAGCAGCTTAGTCAGCAACGGGGAGCTGTTTTTT,CASSLVSNGELFF